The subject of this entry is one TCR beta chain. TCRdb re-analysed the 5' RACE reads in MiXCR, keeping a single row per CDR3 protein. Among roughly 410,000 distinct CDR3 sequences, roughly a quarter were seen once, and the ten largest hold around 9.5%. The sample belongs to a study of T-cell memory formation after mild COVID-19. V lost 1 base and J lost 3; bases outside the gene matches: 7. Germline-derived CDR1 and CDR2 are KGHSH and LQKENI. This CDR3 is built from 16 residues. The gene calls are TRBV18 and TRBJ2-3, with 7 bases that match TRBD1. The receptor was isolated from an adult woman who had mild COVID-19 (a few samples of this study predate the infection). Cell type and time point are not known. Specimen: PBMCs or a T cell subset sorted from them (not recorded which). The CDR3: CASSPRTGASTDTQYF. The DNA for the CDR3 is TGTGCCAGCTCACCACGTACAGGGGCGAGTACAGATACGCAGTATTTT.